A single T cell receptor beta chain is shown here with its context. The sample originates from a study of cytomegalovirus exposure and HLA in healthy donors. Primers for the PCR totalled 60 Vbeta and 13 Jbeta. The method was immunoSEQ multiplex PCR; TCRdb's version includes in-frame clones alone and lacks a portion of them. The table includes around 120,000 clones, less than 90% detected once. The germline V gene encodes CDR1 SGHVS and CDR2 FQNEAQ. CDR3 length: 16 amino acids. The V gene end was trimmed by 7 bases and the J gene end by 4 bases; junction bases not matched to a gene: 12. The clonotype originates from a man in his forties or fifties in good health and CMV-seronegative. The chain links TRBV7-8 to TRBJ2-7; 11 positions agree with TRBD2. The sample was PBMCs. The CDR3 sequence: CASTGTSGYKRYEQYF. The CDR3 nucleotides read TGTGCCAGCACAGGGACTAGCGGTTACAAGAGGTACGAGCAGTACTTC.